The source of this T cell receptor (beta chain) is a study of shared clonotypes between healthy human individuals. Using immunoSEQ multiplex PCR, the repertoire was profiled, and TCRdb retains in-frame clones only, with some absent. The table lists under 1,900,000 clones, around 98.5% of them singletons, with about 0.34% in the top ten. CDR3 size: 14 residues. Germline V CDR1 and CDR2: SGHNT, YYREEE (reference sequence). Trimming cost V 4 bases and J 7 bases; bases outside gene matches: 6. The specimen sequenced was naive CD4+ T cells sorted from blood. Subset given: CD45RA+ positively selected. The chain employs TRBV5-4 and TRBJ2-1; 9 bases fit TRBD1. The clonotype originates from a man aged 25-45 years in good health. The CDR3 coding sequence is TGTGCCAGCAGCAGGGGACAGGGAAGGAATGAGCAGTTCTTC. Its translation: CASSRGQGRNEQFF.